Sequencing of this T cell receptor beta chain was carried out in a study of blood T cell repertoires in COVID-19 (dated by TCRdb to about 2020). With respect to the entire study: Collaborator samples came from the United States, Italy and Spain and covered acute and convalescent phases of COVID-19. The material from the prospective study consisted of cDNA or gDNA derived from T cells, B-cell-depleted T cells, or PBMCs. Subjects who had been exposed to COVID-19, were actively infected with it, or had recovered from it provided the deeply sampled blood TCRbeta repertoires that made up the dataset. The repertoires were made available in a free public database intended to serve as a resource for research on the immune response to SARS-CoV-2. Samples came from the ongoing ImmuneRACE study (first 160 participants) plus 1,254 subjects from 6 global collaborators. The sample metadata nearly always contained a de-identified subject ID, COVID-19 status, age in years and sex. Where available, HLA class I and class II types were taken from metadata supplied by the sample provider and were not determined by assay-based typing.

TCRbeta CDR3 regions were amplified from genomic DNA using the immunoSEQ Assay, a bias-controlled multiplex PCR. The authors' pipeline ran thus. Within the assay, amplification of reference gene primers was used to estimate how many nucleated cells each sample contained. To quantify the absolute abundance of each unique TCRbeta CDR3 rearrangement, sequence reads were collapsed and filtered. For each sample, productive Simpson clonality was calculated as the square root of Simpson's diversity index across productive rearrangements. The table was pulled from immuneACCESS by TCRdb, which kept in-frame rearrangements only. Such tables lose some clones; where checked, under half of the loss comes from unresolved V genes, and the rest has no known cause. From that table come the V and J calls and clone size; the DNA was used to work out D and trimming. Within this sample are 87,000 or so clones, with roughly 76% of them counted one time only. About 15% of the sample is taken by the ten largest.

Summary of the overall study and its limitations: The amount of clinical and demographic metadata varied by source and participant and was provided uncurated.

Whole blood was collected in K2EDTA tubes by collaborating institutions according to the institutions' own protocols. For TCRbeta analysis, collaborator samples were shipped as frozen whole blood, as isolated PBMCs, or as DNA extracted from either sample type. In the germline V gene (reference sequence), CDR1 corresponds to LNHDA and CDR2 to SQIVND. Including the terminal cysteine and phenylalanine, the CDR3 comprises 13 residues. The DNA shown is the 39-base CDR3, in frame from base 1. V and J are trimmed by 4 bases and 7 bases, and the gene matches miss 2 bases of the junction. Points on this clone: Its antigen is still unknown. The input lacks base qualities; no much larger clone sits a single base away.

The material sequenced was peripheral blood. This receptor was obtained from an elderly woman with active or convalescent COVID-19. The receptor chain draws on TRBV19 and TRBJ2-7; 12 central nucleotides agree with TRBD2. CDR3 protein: CASSTGTSGEQYF. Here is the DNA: TGTGCCAGTAGTACCGGGACTAGCGGGGAGCAGTACTTC. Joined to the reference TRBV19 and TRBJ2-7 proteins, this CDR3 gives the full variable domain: DGGITQSPKYLFRKEGQNVTLSCEQNLNHDAMYWYRQDPGQGLRLIYYSQIVNDFQKGDIAEGYSVSREKKESFPLTVTSAQKNPTAFYLCASSTGTSGEQYFGPGTRLTVT.